A selection of T cell receptor beta chains follows, all from one sample in a study of spatial heterogeneity in lung cancer. TCRdb called the 5' RACE reads again in MiXCR, with one record for every CDR3 protein. The profile covers roughly 25,000 distinct CDR3 sequences, with approximately 4.7% appearing a single time and around 5.2% taken by the ten largest. The sequencing used PBMCs, collected at surgery. The receptors stem from a male donor with early-stage non-small cell lung cancer. Both conserved end residues are part of each CDR3. The order of the fields is V gene, D gene, J gene, clone size, CDR3 length, CDR3 protein, CDR3 DNA. A D gene is named only where the DNA matches it firmly. Expanded clones get a size class; other rows say once, few or many, or leave the size out.

v_gene: TRBV20-1; d_gene: .; j_gene: TRBJ2-1; abundance: many; len: 14; CDR3aa: CSAPPGAGANEQFF; CDR3nt: TGCAGTGCCCCCCCGGGGGCGGGAGCGAATGAGCAGTTCTTC
v_gene: TRBV4-1; d_gene: .; j_gene: TRBJ2-1; abundance: many; len: 17; CDR3aa: CASSLQTLPSSYNEQFF; CDR3nt: TGCGCCAGCAGCCTACAGACCCTTCCTAGCTCCTACAATGAGCAGTTCTTC
v_gene: TRBV27; d_gene: TRBD1; j_gene: TRBJ2-7; abundance: medium-sized; len: 13; CDR3aa: CASSFDRAYEQYF; CDR3nt: TGTGCCAGCAGTTTCGACAGGGCGTACGAGCAGTACTTC
v_gene: TRBV11-2; d_gene: .; j_gene: TRBJ2-1; abundance: medium-sized; len: 14; CDR3aa: CASSLISANNEQFF; CDR3nt: TGTGCCAGCAGCTTAATCAGCGCCAACAATGAGCAGTTCTTC
v_gene: TRBV7-9; d_gene: TRBD2; j_gene: TRBJ2-3; abundance: many; len: 14; CDR3aa: CATLAGGSTDTQYF; CDR3nt: TGTGCCACCCTAGCGGGGGGGAGCACAGATACGCAGTATTTT
v_gene: TRBV12-5; d_gene: TRBD2; j_gene: TRBJ2-3; abundance: many; len: 14; CDR3aa: CASGPGLAGDTQYF; CDR3nt: TGTGCTAGTGGTCCGGGACTAGCGGGAGATACGCAGTATTTT
v_gene: TRBV6-5; d_gene: .; j_gene: TRBJ2-5; abundance: many; len: 15; CDR3aa: CASSGPQWGQETQYF; CDR3nt: TGTGCCAGCAGTGGACCACAATGGGGCCAAGAGACCCAGTACTTC
v_gene: TRBV5-1; d_gene: TRBD1; j_gene: TRBJ2-2; abundance: many; len: 15; CDR3aa: CASSLGTGYTGELFF; CDR3nt: TGCGCCAGCAGCTTGGGGACAGGGTACACCGGGGAGCTGTTTTTT
v_gene: TRBV4-2; d_gene: TRBD2; j_gene: TRBJ2-5; abundance: many; len: 15; CDR3aa: CASSQETSGEVTQYF; CDR3nt: TGTGCCAGCAGCCAAGAAACTAGCGGGGAGGTGACCCAGTACTTC
v_gene: TRBV6-2/TRBV6-3; d_gene: .; j_gene: TRBJ2-7; abundance: many; len: 14; CDR3aa: CASSSLSLSSEQYF; CDR3nt: TGTGCCAGCAGTTCTTTAAGCCTCTCGTCCGAGCAGTACTTC
v_gene: TRBV7-9; d_gene: TRBD2; j_gene: TRBJ2-3; abundance: many; len: 19; CDR3aa: CASSSGLAGGDLYPDTQYF; CDR3nt: TGTGCCAGCAGCTCCGGACTAGCGGGAGGTGATTTATACCCAGATACGCAGTATTTT
v_gene: TRBV10-3; d_gene: .; j_gene: TRBJ2-5; abundance: medium-sized; len: 13; CDR3aa: CATGDPNAETQYF; CDR3nt: TGTGCCACCGGTGACCCAAATGCTGAGACCCAGTACTTC
v_gene: TRBV7-2; d_gene: TRBD1; j_gene: TRBJ2-1; abundance: many; len: 16; CDR3aa: CASTSTGTGGYNEQFF; CDR3nt: TGTGCCAGCACCTCAACCGGGACAGGGGGTTACAATGAGCAGTTCTTC
v_gene: TRBV7-6; d_gene: TRBD1; j_gene: TRBJ2-2; abundance: many; len: 14; CDR3aa: CASSTGTDTGELFF; CDR3nt: TGTGCCAGCAGCACCGGGACAGACACCGGGGAGCTGTTTTTT
v_gene: TRBV18; d_gene: TRBD1; j_gene: TRBJ1-5; abundance: .; len: 14; CDR3aa: CASAESRDRFPQHF; CDR3nt: TGTGCCAGCGCGGAGTCCCGGGACAGGTTTCCCCAGCATTTT
v_gene: TRBV20-1; d_gene: .; j_gene: TRBJ2-5; abundance: many; len: 16; CDR3aa: CSARDLLVLAQETQYF; CDR3nt: TGCAGTGCTAGAGATCTACTCGTTTTGGCCCAAGAGACCCAGTACTTC
v_gene: TRBV29-1; d_gene: .; j_gene: TRBJ1-2; abundance: many; len: 11; CDR3aa: CSARGGEGYTF; CDR3nt: TGCAGCGCCAGGGGAGGGGAGGGCTACACCTTC
v_gene: TRBV29-1; d_gene: .; j_gene: TRBJ2-3; abundance: many; len: 13; CDR3aa: CSVGSQGADTQYF; CDR3nt: TGCAGCGTTGGTTCACAGGGTGCAGATACGCAGTATTTT
v_gene: TRBV6-5; d_gene: .; j_gene: TRBJ2-7; abundance: few; len: 11; CDR3aa: CASSYPYEQYF; CDR3nt: TGTGCCAGCAGTTACCCCTACGAGCAGTACTTC
v_gene: TRBV6-6; d_gene: TRBD1; j_gene: TRBJ1-2; abundance: many; len: 16; CDR3aa: CASSYKQGGPGSGYTF; CDR3nt: TGTGCCAGCAGTTACAAACAGGGGGGACCTGGAAGTGGCTACACCTTC